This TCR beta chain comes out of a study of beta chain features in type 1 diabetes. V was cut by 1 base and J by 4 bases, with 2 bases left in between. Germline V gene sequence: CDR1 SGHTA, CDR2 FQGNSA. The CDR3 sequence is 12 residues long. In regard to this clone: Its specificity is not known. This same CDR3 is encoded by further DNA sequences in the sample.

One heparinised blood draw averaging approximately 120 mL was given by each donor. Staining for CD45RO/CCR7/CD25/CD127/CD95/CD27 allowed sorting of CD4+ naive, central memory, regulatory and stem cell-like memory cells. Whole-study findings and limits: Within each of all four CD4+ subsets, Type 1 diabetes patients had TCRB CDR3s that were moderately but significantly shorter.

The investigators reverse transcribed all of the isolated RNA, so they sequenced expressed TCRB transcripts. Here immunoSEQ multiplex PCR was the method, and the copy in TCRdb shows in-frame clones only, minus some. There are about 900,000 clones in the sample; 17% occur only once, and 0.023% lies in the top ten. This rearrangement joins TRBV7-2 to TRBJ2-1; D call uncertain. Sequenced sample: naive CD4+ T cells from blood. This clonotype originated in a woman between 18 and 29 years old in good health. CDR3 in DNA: TGTGCCAGCAGCTTAGTTTACAATGAGCAGTTCTTC. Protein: CASSLVYNEQFF.